This is a list of T cell receptor beta chains from one sample in a study of blood T cell repertoires in COVID-19. Clones were sequenced by immunoSEQ multiplex PCR, and TCRdb holds only the in-frame ones, with some missing. The sample shows around 300,000 clones, around 87% of them seen only once. Sequencing was done on a sample of peripheral blood. The receptors were gathered from a woman aged 45-65 years with active or convalescent COVID-19. Both conserved end residues are part of each CDR3. The D gene is left open where the match is weak. Expanded clones get a size class; other rows say once, few or many, or leave the size out.

cdr3_nt cdr3_aa v_call d_call clone_size j_call
TGTGCCAGCAGCTCACAGGGGGTGCAAGAGACCCAGTACTTC CASSSQGVQETQYF TRBV7-2 TRBD1 NA TRBJ2-5
TGTGCCATCAGAGGGACTAGCGGGAGGGGGGACGATGAGCAGTTCTTC CAIRGTSGRGDDEQFF TRBV10-3 TRBD2 NA TRBJ2-1
TGTGCCAGCAGTCGGACAGGGGGCTACTCCTACGAGCAGTACTTC CASSRTGGYSYEQYF TRBV27 TRBD1 once TRBJ2-7
TGTGCCAGTAGTTGGAGGGAACAGAACACTGAAGCTTTCTTT CASSWREQNTEAFF TRBV19 NA NA TRBJ1-1
TGCGCCAGCAGCCAAGTACGGGGTACTGAAGCTTTCTTT CASSQVRGTEAFF TRBV4-1 NA few TRBJ1-1
TGTGCCATCAGTGAGTCCCTGGGAGGGGTTTACAATGAGCAGTTCTTC CAISESLGGVYNEQFF TRBV10-3 TRBD2 NA TRBJ2-1
TGTGCCACCAGTGATGCTTACAGGGTTAATGAGCAGTTCTTC CATSDAYRVNEQFF TRBV24-1 NA NA TRBJ2-1
TGTGCCAGCAGCTCAGGGTCCAGGGACACCATATATTTT CASSSGSRDTIYF TRBV5-4 NA NA TRBJ1-3
TGCGCCAGCAGCCAAGACCCTAGCGCGAACACCGGGGAGCTGTTTTTT CASSQDPSANTGELFF TRBV4-3 NA NA TRBJ2-2
TGTGCCAGCAGCGGACCTCTAGCGGGAGGACCCACAGATACGCAGTATTTT CASSGPLAGGPTDTQYF TRBV9 TRBD2 NA TRBJ2-3
TGTGCCTACGGGAGGGAGCCCTACAATGAGCAGTTCTTC CAYGREPYNEQFF TRBV10-3 TRBD2 NA TRBJ2-1
TGTGCCAGTGGTGGCGGGGGGGAATACAATGAGCAGTTCTTC CASGGGGEYNEQFF TRBV19 TRBD2 NA TRBJ2-1
TGTGCCAGTAGACCGGACAGGGCAGTACAAGAGACCCAGTACTTC CASRPDRAVQETQYF TRBV19 TRBD1 NA TRBJ2-5
TGTGCCAGCAGCACCCGCGGACTAGAGACCCAGTACTTC CASSTRGLETQYF TRBV13 NA NA TRBJ2-5
TGCGCCAGCAGCCTGATGATAAGAGGGACTGAAGCTTTCTTT CASSLMIRGTEAFF TRBV4-3 NA NA TRBJ1-1
TGTGCCAGCAGCCGTCCGCCCCTGACAGGGAGAGCTTTCTTT CASSRPPLTGRAFF TRBV7-9 TRBD1 once TRBJ1-1
TGTGCCAGCAGCCGTCTAGCGAGCACAGATACGCAGTATTTT CASSRLASTDTQYF TRBV6-2/TRBV6-3 NA few TRBJ2-3
TGTGCCAGCTCACCACGGATCGAGACTAGCGGTAACACCGGGGAGCTGTTTTTT CASSPRIETSGNTGELFF TRBV18 TRBD2 NA TRBJ2-2
TGTGCCAGCAGCCATGGGACTAGCGGGAGCACCGGGGAGCTGTTTTTT CASSHGTSGSTGELFF TRBV7-8 TRBD2 once TRBJ2-2
TGTGCCTGGAGTGACAGCTCAACTAATGAAAAACTGTTTTTT CAWSDSSTNEKLFF TRBV30 NA NA TRBJ1-4
TGTGCCACCAGTCGACAGGGGCGCGAGACCCAGTACTTC CATSRQGRETQYF TRBV24-1 TRBD1 NA TRBJ2-5
TGTGCCAGCAGTGGTCCCGGGACAGGGGACTATGGCTACACCTTC CASSGPGTGDYGYTF TRBV25-1 TRBD1 NA TRBJ1-2
TGTGCTAGCAGCTCCACTAGCGGGGGGAGTGCAGATACGCAGTATTTT CASSSTSGGSADTQYF TRBV7-7 TRBD2 NA TRBJ2-3
TGTGCCAGCAGCCAATCACTCGAACGACCAGGGCCCTACAATGAGCAGTTCTTC CASSQSLERPGPYNEQFF TRBV9 NA NA TRBJ2-1
TGTGCCAGCAGTCCCGATAGCGGGAGACTTTACAATGAGCAGTTCTTC CASSPDSGRLYNEQFF TRBV6-6 TRBD2 NA TRBJ2-1
TGTGCCAGCAGCTTAAGCCAGGGGGTCGGAAACACCATATATTTT CASSLSQGVGNTIYF TRBV11-2 TRBD1 few TRBJ1-3
TGTGCCAGCCGACCCGGCGGGGGGGCGTTGTATTTT CASRPGGGALYF TRBV4-2 TRBD2 NA TRBJ2-3
TGTGCCAGCAGCTTAGAACTAGCGATGGATACGCAGTATTTT CASSLELAMDTQYF TRBV11-2 TRBD2 NA TRBJ2-3
TGTGCCAGCAGTTTATCCCCCTCAGGAGGGTATGGCTACACCTTC CASSLSPSGGYGYTF TRBV27 NA NA TRBJ1-2
TGTGCCACCAGCAGAGAAACTTCTTGGAGGCCTGAGCAGTTCTTC CATSRETSWRPEQFF TRBV15 NA NA TRBJ2-1
TGTGCCAGCTCACCACCTGGCGGCTATAATTCACCCCTCCACTTT CASSPPGGYNSPLHF TRBV18 NA NA TRBJ1-6
TGTGCCAGTAGTATATTTACAGGGAACACTGAAGCTTTCTTT CASSIFTGNTEAFF TRBV19 NA once TRBJ1-1
TGTGCCAGCAGCGGGGAAGGACAGAGCTCCTACAATGAGCAGTTCTTC CASSGEGQSSYNEQFF TRBV28 NA NA TRBJ2-1
TGTGCCAGCAGTTACTCGACGGTAGGCAGGGCGGCAGATACGCAGTATTTT CASSYSTVGRAADTQYF TRBV6-2/TRBV6-3 NA NA TRBJ2-3
TGTGCCAGCCACCTGGGGGGTGCTGGGGCCAACGTCCTGACTTTC CASHLGGAGANVLTF TRBV6-5 NA NA TRBJ2-6
TGCGCCAGCAGCTCGGGACAGGGGAGAAACACCGGGGAGCTGTTTTTT CASSSGQGRNTGELFF TRBV5-1 TRBD1 NA TRBJ2-2
TGTGCCAGCAGTTTATCCCCGACTGCGAACACTGAAGCTTTCTTT CASSLSPTANTEAFF TRBV27 NA NA TRBJ1-1
TGCGCCAGCAGCTTGGGTATAGGTGCGACAGATGAAGCTTTCTTT CASSLGIGATDEAFF TRBV5-1 NA NA TRBJ1-1
TGTGCCACCAGCAGAGGCAAGGAGGGGTTGCGTAATTCACCCCTCCACTTT CATSRGKEGLRNSPLHF TRBV15 NA once TRBJ1-6
TGTGCCAGCAGTCACCGGGAGAACACTGAAGCTTTCTTT CASSHRENTEAFF TRBV6-2/TRBV6-3 NA NA TRBJ1-1
TGTGCCAGCTCACCACCGAGTTCCGGGGGAAATGAGCAGTTCTTC CASSPPSSGGNEQFF TRBV18 NA NA TRBJ2-1
TGTGCCAGCAGTGGACTAGCTGGTGAGCAGTTCTTC CASSGLAGEQFF TRBV12-3/TRBV12-4 TRBD2 NA TRBJ2-1
TGTGCCAGCAGCGCCCGAGGGTTGCTTAGCACAGATACGCAGTATTTT CASSARGLLSTDTQYF TRBV9 NA NA TRBJ2-3
TGTGCCAGCAGCACGGACGGTTCGGGGTTCGACTACGAGCAGTACTTC CASSTDGSGFDYEQYF TRBV7-2 NA NA TRBJ2-7
TGTGCCCCCCGGGGGTGGGATGAGTTGAACAATCAGCCCCAGCATTTT CAPRGWDELNNQPQHF TRBV27 NA NA TRBJ1-5
TGTGCCAGTAGGCCCTCGGACAGGACCTCCTACGAGCAGTACTTC CASRPSDRTSYEQYF TRBV19 TRBD1 NA TRBJ2-7
TGTGCCAGCAGCGACGGACAGGGAAAAAATGAAAAACTGTTTTTT CASSDGQGKNEKLFF TRBV9 TRBD1 NA TRBJ1-4
TGCAGTGCTAGTGACAGGGGGAACTATGGCTACACCTTC CSASDRGNYGYTF TRBV20-1 TRBD1 NA TRBJ1-2
TGTGCCACCCGAACCACTTATGAGCAGTACTTC CATRTTYEQYF TRBV7-6 NA NA TRBJ2-7
TGTGCCAGCAGCCAAGAACAGGGGATTCGAGGCACTGAAGCTTTCTTT CASSQEQGIRGTEAFF TRBV4-2 TRBD1 NA TRBJ1-1
TGTGCCAGCAGTTCGCAAACAGTCACCTTTTCTCTTGGCTACACCTTC CASSSQTVTFSLGYTF TRBV28 NA many TRBJ1-2
TGTGCCAGCAGTTCCCACCGGGACTACACAGATACGCAGTATTTT CASSSHRDYTDTQYF TRBV27 TRBD2 NA TRBJ2-3
TGTGCCAGCAGTTACAGAACTAACACTGAAGCTTTCTTT CASSYRTNTEAFF TRBV6-5 NA NA TRBJ1-1
TGTGCCAGCAGCCTCCGGGAGCCAAACTATGGCTACACCTTC CASSLREPNYGYTF TRBV7-9 NA NA TRBJ1-2
TGTGCCATCACCGGACAGGGTGGCGGCTACACCTTC CAITGQGGGYTF TRBV10-3 TRBD1 NA TRBJ1-2
TGCGCCAGCAAAAACAGGATGAACACTGAAGCTTTCTTT CASKNRMNTEAFF TRBV5-1 NA NA TRBJ1-1